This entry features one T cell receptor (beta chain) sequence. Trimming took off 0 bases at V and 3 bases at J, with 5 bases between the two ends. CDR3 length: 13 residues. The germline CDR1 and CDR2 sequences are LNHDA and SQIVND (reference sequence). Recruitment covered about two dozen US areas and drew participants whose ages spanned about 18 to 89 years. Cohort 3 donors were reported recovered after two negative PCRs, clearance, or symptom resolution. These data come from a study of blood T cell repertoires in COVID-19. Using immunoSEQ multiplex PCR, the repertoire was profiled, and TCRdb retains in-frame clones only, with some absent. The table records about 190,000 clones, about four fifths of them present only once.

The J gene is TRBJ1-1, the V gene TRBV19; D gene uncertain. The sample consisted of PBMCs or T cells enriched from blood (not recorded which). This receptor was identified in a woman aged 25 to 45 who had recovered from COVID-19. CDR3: CASSIDSDTEAFF. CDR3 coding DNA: TGTGCCAGTAGTATAGACTCGGACACTGAAGCTTTCTTT.